This T cell receptor (beta chain) was documented in a study of blood T cell repertoires in COVID-19. The ends were cut back, 3 bases at V and 5 bases at J, with 13 bases in the middle. CDR3 length: 14 amino acids. CDR1 and CDR2 from the germline V gene are WNHNN and SYGVQD (reference sequence). Some clones are missing from TCRdb's copy, which holds only in-frame ones; the method was immunoSEQ multiplex PCR. The table shows 150,000 to 200,000 clones, with 65% to 85% occurring only once. Which cohort a participant joined came from the clinical history participants gave. Exposed enrollees encountered a COVID-19 case at some point within 2 weeks before study entry. This clone was seen a single time.

The clonotype originates from a woman aged 25 to 39 who had been exposed to COVID-19. The chain combines TRBV10-1 with TRBJ1-2; no reliable D call. Source material: PBMCs or T cells enriched from blood (not recorded which). The CDR3 spells CASSDAGLAYGYTF. The CDR3, as DNA: TGCGCCAGCAGTGACGCCGGACTCGCTTATGGCTACACCTTC.